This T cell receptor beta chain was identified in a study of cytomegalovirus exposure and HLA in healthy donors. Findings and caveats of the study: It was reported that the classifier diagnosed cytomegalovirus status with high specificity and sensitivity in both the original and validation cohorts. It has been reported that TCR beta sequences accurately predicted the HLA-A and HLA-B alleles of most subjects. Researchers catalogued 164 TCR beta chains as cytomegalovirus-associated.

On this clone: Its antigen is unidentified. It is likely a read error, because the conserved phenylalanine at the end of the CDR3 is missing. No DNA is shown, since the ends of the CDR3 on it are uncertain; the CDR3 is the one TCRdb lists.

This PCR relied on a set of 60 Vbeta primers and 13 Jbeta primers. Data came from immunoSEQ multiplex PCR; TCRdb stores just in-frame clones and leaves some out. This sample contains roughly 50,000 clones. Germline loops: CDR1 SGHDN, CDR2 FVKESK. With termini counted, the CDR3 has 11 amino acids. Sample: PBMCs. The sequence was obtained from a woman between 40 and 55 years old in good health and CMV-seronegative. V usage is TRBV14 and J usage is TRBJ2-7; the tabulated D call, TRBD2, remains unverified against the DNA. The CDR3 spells CASSQQRRTLI.